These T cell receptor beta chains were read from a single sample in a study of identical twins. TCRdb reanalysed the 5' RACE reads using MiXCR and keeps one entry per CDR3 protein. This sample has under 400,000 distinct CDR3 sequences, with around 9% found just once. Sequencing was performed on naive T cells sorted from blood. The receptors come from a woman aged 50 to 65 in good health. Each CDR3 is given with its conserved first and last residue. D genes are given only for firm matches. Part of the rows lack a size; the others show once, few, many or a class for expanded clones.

CDR3nt: TGTGCCAGCACCCTGGGGGGACAGCGGGGAGATACGCAGTATTTT
CDR3aa: CASTLGGQRGDTQYF
j_gene: TRBJ2-3
d_gene: -
abundance: -
v_gene: TRBV12-3/TRBV12-4

CDR3nt: TGTGCCAGCAGTTTAGTAGGGTCGGGAGACATTCAGTACTTC
CDR3aa: CASSLVGSGDIQYF
j_gene: TRBJ2-4
d_gene: -
abundance: -
v_gene: TRBV27

CDR3nt: TGCGCCAGCAGCCAAGAGGGGCCTCGCACAGATACGCAGTATTTT
CDR3aa: CASSQEGPRTDTQYF
j_gene: TRBJ2-3
d_gene: -
abundance: few
v_gene: TRBV4-1

CDR3nt: TGTGCCATCAGTGAGTCGATCCCAACAGGGGGCTATGGCTACACCTTC
CDR3aa: CAISESIPTGGYGYTF
j_gene: TRBJ1-2
d_gene: TRBD1
abundance: -
v_gene: TRBV10-3

CDR3nt: TGCGCCAGCAGTGAGTCGTTCGGGACTAGTGGTCGGGAGCTGTTTTTT
CDR3aa: CASSESFGTSGRELFF
j_gene: TRBJ2-2
d_gene: TRBD2
abundance: -
v_gene: TRBV10-1

CDR3nt: TGTGCCAGCAGATTGAACAGGGGGTCAGATACGCAGTATTTT
CDR3aa: CASRLNRGSDTQYF
j_gene: TRBJ2-3
d_gene: TRBD1
abundance: -
v_gene: TRBV11-3

CDR3nt: TGTGCCAGCAGCTTAGTCGGGACTAGCGGGGGCCAAGAGACCCAGTACTTC
CDR3aa: CASSLVGTSGGQETQYF
j_gene: TRBJ2-5
d_gene: TRBD2
abundance: -
v_gene: TRBV11-2

CDR3nt: TGCGCCAGCAGCCCGGACCACTTAGGACTAGCGGAAGGAGTATTC
CDR3aa: CASSPDHLGLAEGVF
j_gene: TRBJ2-7
d_gene: TRBD2
abundance: few
v_gene: TRBV5-1

CDR3nt: TGTGCCAGCAGCCAAGATGGAGGGTGGGTCTCACCCCTCCACTTT
CDR3aa: CASSQDGGWVSPLHF
j_gene: TRBJ1-6
d_gene: -
abundance: many
v_gene: TRBV14

CDR3nt: TGTGCCAGCAGTTTCGGCAGGAGGAACACTGAAGCTTTCTTT
CDR3aa: CASSFGRRNTEAFF
j_gene: TRBJ1-1
d_gene: -
abundance: few
v_gene: TRBV27

CDR3nt: TGCAGCGCCAGACAGGGGGGCCCTGAAGCTTTCTTT
CDR3aa: CSARQGGPEAFF
j_gene: TRBJ1-1
d_gene: TRBD1
abundance: -
v_gene: TRBV29-1

CDR3nt: TGTGCCAGCAGTGAGCAGGGGATGAGGGAGACCCAGTACTTC
CDR3aa: CASSEQGMRETQYF
j_gene: TRBJ2-5
d_gene: -
abundance: few
v_gene: TRBV2

CDR3nt: TGTGCCAGCAGTTTCATGGGCACTGAAGCTTTCTTT
CDR3aa: CASSFMGTEAFF
j_gene: TRBJ1-1
d_gene: -
abundance: few
v_gene: TRBV12-3/TRBV12-4

CDR3nt: TGCGCCAGCAGCCCAATTAAAGGCCTAGCGGCTTACGAGCAGTACTTC
CDR3aa: CASSPIKGLAAYEQYF
j_gene: TRBJ2-7
d_gene: TRBD2
abundance: many
v_gene: TRBV4-1

CDR3nt: TGCGCCAGCAGCTTGGTACAGGGCGGATATGGCTACACCTTC
CDR3aa: CASSLVQGGYGYTF
j_gene: TRBJ1-2
d_gene: -
abundance: many
v_gene: TRBV5-1

CDR3nt: TGCAGTGCGCCGGACAGGGCGAACTCCTACAATGAGCAGTTCTTC
CDR3aa: CSAPDRANSYNEQFF
j_gene: TRBJ2-1
d_gene: TRBD1
abundance: many
v_gene: TRBV20-1

CDR3nt: TGTGCCAGCAGCCCTTCAATAGCCGGTGGTGGGGATACGCAGTATTTT
CDR3aa: CASSPSIAGGGDTQYF
j_gene: TRBJ2-3
d_gene: -
abundance: many
v_gene: TRBV7-2

CDR3nt: TGTGCCAGCAGTGCGAGTGGGAGGGCCCGCAATGAGCAGTTCTTC
CDR3aa: CASSASGRARNEQFF
j_gene: TRBJ2-1
d_gene: TRBD2
abundance: few
v_gene: TRBV2

CDR3nt: TGTGCCAGCAGTTTGTTGGGACTAGCGGGAGACAGTGAGCAGTTCTTC
CDR3aa: CASSLLGLAGDSEQFF
j_gene: TRBJ2-1
d_gene: TRBD2
abundance: few
v_gene: TRBV12-3/TRBV12-4

CDR3nt: TGTGCCAGCAGTTTCTCCCTCGAGCAGTACTTC
CDR3aa: CASSFSLEQYF
j_gene: TRBJ2-7
d_gene: -
abundance: many
v_gene: TRBV12-3/TRBV12-4

CDR3nt: TGCAGTGCTAGCGCGGGTGTCGAAACCTATGGCTACACCTTC
CDR3aa: CSASAGVETYGYTF
j_gene: TRBJ1-2
d_gene: -
abundance: many
v_gene: TRBV20-1

CDR3nt: TGCGCCAGCAGCTTGGGGCACCGGGACCTTGCCGGGGAGCTGTTTTTT
CDR3aa: CASSLGHRDLAGELFF
j_gene: TRBJ2-2
d_gene: -
abundance: many
v_gene: TRBV5-1

CDR3nt: TGCAGCACCGATGGGTATGGCTACCCCTTC
CDR3aa: CSTDGYGYPF
j_gene: TRBJ1-2
d_gene: -
abundance: few
v_gene: TRBV29-1

CDR3nt: TGTGCCAGCAACTTCCTCGAGAACACTGAAGCTTTCTTT
CDR3aa: CASNFLENTEAFF
j_gene: TRBJ1-1
d_gene: -
abundance: many
v_gene: TRBV12-3/TRBV12-4

CDR3nt: TGTGCCATCGGGCTTACCTACGAGCAGTACTTC
CDR3aa: CAIGLTYEQYF
j_gene: TRBJ2-7
d_gene: -
abundance: few
v_gene: TRBV10-3

CDR3nt: TGCGCCAGCAGCATTTTTAGCGGGAGCGTCCACAATGAGCAGTTCTTC
CDR3aa: CASSIFSGSVHNEQFF
j_gene: TRBJ2-1
d_gene: TRBD2
abundance: many
v_gene: TRBV5-1

CDR3nt: TGCGCCAGCAGCCAAGATACCGGGAACAATCAGCCCCAGCATTTT
CDR3aa: CASSQDTGNNQPQHF
j_gene: TRBJ1-5
d_gene: -
abundance: many
v_gene: TRBV4-1

CDR3nt: TGTGCCAGCAGCTCAGCCCGGGACTTCACAGATACGCAGTATTTT
CDR3aa: CASSSARDFTDTQYF
j_gene: TRBJ2-3
d_gene: -
abundance: few
v_gene: TRBV7-9

CDR3nt: TGTGCCAGCAGCCAAAGAACGACAGGGTCCTATGGCTACACCTTC
CDR3aa: CASSQRTTGSYGYTF
j_gene: TRBJ1-2
d_gene: TRBD1
abundance: many
v_gene: TRBV14